This T cell receptor (beta chain) appears in the sequencing data of a study of blood T cell repertoires in COVID-19. At the level of the study: Whether acute or convalescent, the COVID-19 samples came from the United States, Italy and Spain. T cells, B-cell-depleted T cells, or PBMCs supplied cDNA or gDNA.

Trimming stripped 2 bases from V and 5 bases from J, with 16 bases between. The CDR3 spans 15 residues. CDR1 is SGHTA and CDR2 is FQGNSA in the germline V gene. Per the original data handling: From reference gene primer amplification, estimates of nucleated cell counts were derived. The data were produced by immunoSEQ multiplex PCR, yet TCRdb's version contains in-frame clones alone and is incomplete. V and J calls and clone size are copied from that table; D and trimming were computed from the DNA. The sample carries tens of thousands of clones, more than 75% recorded once. Sequencing was performed on peripheral blood. This clonotype originated in a human donor in a cohort sampled during active COVID-19. V and J are TRBV7-2 and TRBJ2-7; TRBD1 might be the D (5 bases). Here the CDR3 DNA reads TGTGCCAGCAGCTTAACCGGCAGGGTAAATGACGAGCAGTACTTC. This codes for CASSLTGRVNDEQYF.